The 18 T cell receptor beta chains below come from one sample, sequenced in a study of cytomegalovirus exposure and HLA in healthy donors. In the PCR, 60 Vbeta and 13 Jbeta primers were used. Data came from immunoSEQ multiplex PCR; TCRdb stores just in-frame clones and leaves some out. This sample has roughly 130,000 clones; approximately 72% occur once, and the top ten carry 6.5%. Sequenced: PBMCs. The receptor set was obtained from a woman aged 55-70 years in good health and CMV-seronegative.

V gene TRBV13 combines with J gene TRBJ1-3; 7 bases fit TRBD1. Germline assignment: CDR1 PRHDT and CDR2 FYEKMQ (reference sequence). V shed 0 bases, J shed 7 bases, and the junction held 3 bases outside the gene matches. The CDR3 spans 14 residues. The CDR3 loop is CASSLGSGGNTIYF. As DNA, the CDR3 is TGTGCCAGCAGCTTAGGATCAGGGGGGAACACCATATATTTT.

The chain combines TRBV6-6 with TRBJ1-2; D gene uncertain. Germline CDR1 and CDR2: MNHNY and SVGAGI (reference sequence). The CDR3 spans 13 residues. Trimming shortened V by 0 bases and J by 8 bases, and 10 bases separated the two germline ends. Written as DNA, the CDR3 is TGTGCCAGCAGTTACTCGACGGGTGGCGGCTACACCTTC. Translating it yields CASSYSTGGGYTF.

Only a few counts were recorded for this clone. The chain links TRBV2 to TRBJ2-5; maybe TRBD1 (6 bases). V lost 1 base to trimming and J lost 4 bases, with 10 bases between them. There are 14 residues in the CDR3. CDR1 and CDR2 from the germline V gene are SNHLY and FYNNEI. Written as DNA, the CDR3 is TGTGCCAGCAGTGAAGGCAGGGGCCCAGAGACCCAGTACTTC. It translates to CASSEGRGPETQYF.

The chain employs TRBV6-6 and TRBJ2-5, with TRBD1 matching over 7 bases. CDR3 size: 15 residues. The trim removed 6 bases at V and 3 bases at J, leaving 10 bases unmatched. From germline, CDR1 is MNHNY and CDR2 SVGAGI (reference sequence). CDR3 amino acids: CASSPTRTGKETQYF. Here the CDR3 DNA reads TGTGCCAGCAGCCCCACGCGGACAGGAAAAGAGACCCAGTACTTC.

The CDR3: CASRMDRAPTGELFF. In DNA, the CDR3 is TGTGCCAGCCGAATGGACAGGGCGCCCACCGGGGAGCTGTTTTTT. This chain uses TRBV2 with TRBJ2-2, with 8 bases identical to TRBD1. J lost 4 bases, V lost 8 bases, and 9 bases had no gene match. The length of the CDR3 is 15 residues. The germline V gene encodes CDR1 SNHLY and CDR2 FYNNEI.

This clone appeared a few times. The chain has TRBV5-8 and TRBJ2-5, with TRBD1 identical over 9 bases. The CDR3 runs to 15 residues. The junction had 5 bases not matched to a gene; V was cut back by 5 bases and J by 0 bases. Germline values: CDR1 SGHTS, CDR2 YDEGEE. The CDR3 is CASSSGQGHQETQYF. CDR3 nucleotide sequence: TGTGCCAGCAGTTCGGGACAGGGTCACCAAGAGACCCAGTACTTC.

The V call is TRBV20-1, the J call TRBJ2-1; D possibly corresponds to TRBD2 (6 bases). The germline V gene has CDR1 DFQATT and CDR2 SNEGSKA (reference sequence). Trimming stripped 6 bases from V and 6 bases from J, with 9 bases between. The CDR3 is made up of 11 amino acids. DNA of the CDR3: TGCAGTGCCCCGGGGGTCAATGAGCAGTTCTTC. It is translated as CSAPGVNEQFF.

The chain is built from TRBV6-5 and TRBJ2-7, with 7 nucleotides matching TRBD1. There are 13 residues in the CDR3. From germline, CDR1 is MNHEY and CDR2 SVGAGI. The J segment lost 4 bases and the V segment lost 8 bases, leaving 8 bases of the junction unmatched. The CDR3 region is CASSGTVSYEQYF. The CDR3 DNA is TGTGCCAGCTCCGGGACAGTTAGTTACGAGCAGTACTTC.

The gene calls are TRBV10-3 and TRBJ2-7; a possible D gene is TRBD1 (5 bases). Germline assignment: CDR1 ENHRY and CDR2 SYGVKD. This CDR3 contains 12 residues. The V end was cut by 2 bases, the J end by 4 bases, with 6 bases between. The CDR3 protein is CAISEGAYEQYF. DNA for the CDR3: TGTGCCATCAGTGAGGGGGCTTACGAGCAGTACTTC.

V usage is TRBV7-8 and J usage is TRBJ2-1, with TRBD1 matching 7 bases. V was pared by 4 bases and J by 6 bases, with 12 bases of the junction left unmatched. The CDR3 contains 16 residues. Looked up from germline, CDR1 is SGHVS and CDR2 is FQNEAQ. In nucleotides, the CDR3 is TGTGCCAGCAGCTCAAAGGGGGCTCAACCACGCAATGAGCAGTTCTTC. Protein sequence: CASSSKGAQPRNEQFF.

The chain links TRBV14 to TRBJ2-3; TRBD2 might be the D (6 bases). CDR3 length: 14 residues. Trimming stripped 4 bases from V and 2 bases from J, with 10 bases between. CDR1 and CDR2 from the germline V gene are SGHDN and FVKESK. The CDR3: CASSLGLHTDTQYF. Written as DNA, the CDR3 is TGTGCCAGCAGCCTCGGACTACACACAGATACGCAGTATTTT.

This clone is a singleton in its sample. The V call is TRBV10-2, the J call TRBJ2-3; 9 bases line up with TRBD2. CDR3 length: 14 residues. Germline values: CDR1 WSHSY, CDR2 SAAADI. V dropped 7 bases and J dropped 10; count of bases not matched to a gene: 12. In nucleotides, the CDR3 is TGCGCCAGCACCGGGACTAGCCACAGATATCCGCAGTATTTT. It yields the protein CASTGTSHRYPQYF.

This clone was found once. V usage is TRBV28 and J usage is TRBJ1-5; 7 positions agree with TRBD1. The germline V gene has CDR1 MDHEN and CDR2 SYDVKM. This CDR3 contains 18 residues. The trim removed 6 bases at V and 1 base at J, leaving 15 bases unmatched. CDR3 sequence (DNA): TGTGCCAGCAGCCCAAGGGTAGGGGGCCAGGGAAGCAATCAGCCCCAGCATTTT. As protein: CASSPRVGGQGSNQPQHF.

The V call is TRBV7-9, the J call TRBJ1-1; D unresolved. The CDR3 has 15 residues. Germline CDR1 reads SEHNR; CDR2 reads FQNEAQ (reference sequence). V lost 1 base and J lost 1, with 10 bases in between. The CDR3: CASSLEAPGNTEAFF. The CDR3 bases are TGTGCCAGCAGCTTAGAGGCACCGGGGAACACTGAAGCTTTCTTT.

The table lists this clone with a few counts. The chain carries TRBV7-6 and TRBJ1-1, with D hard to call. CDR3 length equals 12 residues. Germline V lookup: CDR1 SGHVS, CDR2 FNYEAQ. Trimming shortened V by 5 bases and J by 5 bases, and 9 bases separated the two germline ends. CDR3 in DNA: TGTGCCAGCAGCCCTTCGGGGACTGAAGCTTTCTTT. As protein: CASSPSGTEAFF.

The chain joins TRBV28 to TRBJ1-2; a weak D match, TRBD1 (6 bases). Trimming stripped 5 bases from V and 4 bases from J, with 17 bases between. CDR3 size: 15 residues. Germline CDR1 reads MDHEN; CDR2 reads SYDVKM. The CDR3 spells CASSPRGRGGYGYTF. The CDR3, as DNA: TGTGCCAGCAGTCCCCGGGGGCGCGGGGGCTATGGCTACACCTTC.

The J gene is TRBJ2-3, the V gene TRBV5-1, with D tentatively TRBD1 (5 bases). In germline, CDR1 is SGHRS, CDR2 YFSETQ. The V end lost 0 bases, the J end lost 2 bases, and 19 bases lay between the germline ends. The CDR3 extends over 18 amino acids. CDR3 bases: TGCGCCAGCAGCTTGGGGGGCCACGGGCTGCTGTTCACAGATACGCAGTATTTT. Residues: CASSLGGHGLLFTDTQYF.

The V call is TRBV12-5, the J call TRBJ1-2, with D uncertain. Germline V gene data show CDR1 as LGHNT and CDR2 as FRNRAP. The CDR3 sequence is 15 residues long. Trimming removed 6 bases from V and 7 bases from J, with 21 bases in between. The CDR3 nucleotides read TGTGCTAGTGGCCACGGCGGTAGATCCCTCTTTGGCTACACCTTC. Translation: CASGHGGRSLFGYTF.